The 20 T cell receptor beta chains listed next were all sequenced from one sample in a study of shared clonotypes between healthy human individuals. TCRdb's table, derived via immunoSEQ multiplex PCR, lists solely in-frame clones and lacks some. The sample contains 600,000 or so clones, roughly 98% of which appear only once. CD45RO negativity and positive selection for CCR7 defined naive CD8 cells, a population that excluded terminally differentiated effector memory CD45RA+ cells. The sample comprised naive CD8+ T cells sorted from blood. The receptors were gathered from a man aged 25 to 40 in good health.

As concerns this clone: The sample carries other DNA sequences with the same CDR3. The V gene is TRBV7-6, the J gene TRBJ1-1; D unclear. This CDR3 spans 13 amino acids. The V gene's germline CDR1 is SGHVS and CDR2 FNYEAQ. The V gene lost 4 bases and the J gene lost 1 base, with 7 bases spanning the gap. Written as DNA, the CDR3 is TGTGCCAGCAGCTCCCTGGGGAACACTGAAGCTTTCTTT. Amino acid sequence: CASSSLGNTEAFF.

This sequence joins TRBV2 and TRBJ1-1; possible D gene TRBD1, 5 bases. CDR3 size: 12 residues. Per the germline V gene, CDR1 is SNHLY and CDR2 is FYNNEI. With 7 bases removed from V and 3 bases from J, the gap between germline ends came to 9 bases. As DNA, the CDR3 is TGTGCCAGCATGGGGGGATACACTGAAGCTTTCTTT. It is translated as CASMGGYTEAFF.

In regard to this clone: Other DNA sequences from this sample encode an identical CDR3 as well. The CDR3 sequence is CASSYGGGSYEQYF. The DNA for the CDR3 is TGTGCCAGCAGTTACGGAGGGGGGAGCTACGAGCAGTACTTC. V and J are TRBV6-5 and TRBJ2-7; either TRBD1 or TRBD2 may fit D (6 bases each). V was trimmed by 2 bases and J by 3 bases, leaving 11 bases between them. CDR1 and CDR2 from the germline V gene are MNHEY and SVGAGI. The CDR3 length is 14 residues.

The rearrangement joins TRBV5-6 to TRBJ2-7; TRBD1 agrees at 10 bases. Germline-derived CDR1 and CDR2 are SGHDT and YYEEEE. V lost 0 bases to trimming and J lost 11 bases; unmatched junction nucleotides: 11. There are 15 residues in the CDR3. Here the CDR3 DNA reads TGTGCCAGCAGCTTGGCCGGTGTTGACAGGGGGCATAAGTACTTC. Translated, it gives CASSLAGVDRGHKYF. The variable domain in full, with the rest retrieved from reference TRBV5-6 and TRBJ2-7, is DAGVTQSPTHLIKTRGQQVTLRCSPKSGHDTVSWYQQALGQGPQFIFQYYEEEERQRGNFPDRFSGHQFPNYSSELNVNALLLGDSALYLCASSLAGVDRGHKYFGPGTRLTVT.

The chain couples TRBV6-1 to TRBJ1-1; D may be TRBD1 (5 bases). Between the trimmed V and J ends, which lost 10 bases and 6 bases, there was a span of 15 bases. Germline CDR1 and CDR2: MNHNS and SASEGT. The CDR3 is 12 residues long. Written as DNA, the CDR3 is TGTGCCACCAGCGGGGGAGCGTCTGAAGCTTTCTTT. Encoded protein: CATSGGASEAFF.

The chain couples TRBV7-9 to TRBJ2-3; 8 nucleotides line up with TRBD2. With V trimmed by 4 bases and J by 0 bases, 3 bases remained unmatched. Germline V gene lookup returns CDR1 SEHNR and CDR2 FQNEAQ (reference sequence). CDR3 size: 15 residues. Here the CDR3 DNA reads TGTGCCAGCAGCTCGTGGACTAGCAGCACAGATACGCAGTATTTT. Protein: CASSSWTSSTDTQYF.

This sequence joins TRBV7-9 and TRBJ2-6; tentative D call: TRBD1 (6 bases). This CDR3 has 11 amino acids. Deletions cut 11 bases from V and 9 bases from J, with 11 bases between. Looked up from germline, CDR1 is SEHNR and CDR2 is FQNEAQ (reference sequence). This CDR3 is CAGQGNNVLTF. CDR3 in DNA: TGTGCCGGCCAGGGGAACAACGTCCTGACTTTC.

Only one count was recorded for this clone. The chain is built from TRBV7-6 and TRBJ2-7; D is uncertain. There are 13 residues in the CDR3. Germline CDR1 SGHVS, CDR2 FNYEAQ. Trimming took off 1 base at V and 4 bases at J, with 8 bases between the two ends. This CDR3 reads CASSLEVGYEQYF. For the CDR3, the DNA is TGTGCCAGCAGCTTAGAAGTGGGGTACGAGCAGTACTTC.

The gene calls are TRBV6-1 and TRBJ2-7; tentatively, D is TRBD1 (6 bases). The CDR3 sequence is 16 residues long. V was cut by 4 bases and J by 4 bases, with 20 bases left in between. Germline CDR1 and CDR2: MNHNS and SASEGT. This CDR3 reads CASSVVWGQGLYEQYF. CDR3 nucleotides: TGTGCCAGCAGTGTCGTTTGGGGGCAGGGGCTGTACGAGCAGTACTTC.

The rearrangement uses TRBV4-1 and TRBJ2-7; unclear D gene. The CDR3 has 14 residues. Per the germline V gene, CDR1 is MGHRA and CDR2 is YSYEKL. The V end lost 1 base, the J end lost 6 bases, and 13 bases lay between the germline ends. In nucleotides, the CDR3 is TGCGCCAGCAGCCAAGGTCCCGCTGCTGGCGAGCAGTACTTC. Translated: CASSQGPAAGEQYF.

This chain joins TRBV7-9 and TRBJ2-5; TRBD1 agrees at 7 bases. Looked up from germline, CDR1 is SEHNR and CDR2 is FQNEAQ (reference sequence). This CDR3 is built from 17 residues. Trimming removed 5 bases from V and 1 base from J; junction bases left unmatched: 13. DNA of the CDR3: TGTGCCAGCAGCCCCAAAGCCTCCGGACAGGCCCAAGAGACCCAGTACTTC. Encoded protein: CASSPKASGQAQETQYF.

V usage is TRBV6-5 and J usage is TRBJ2-7; 9 nucleotides line up with TRBD1. The CDR3 extends over 14 amino acids. Germline loops: CDR1 MNHEY, CDR2 SVGAGI. V was clipped by 7 bases and J by 5 bases; unmatched bases: 9. DNA of the CDR3: TGTGCCAGCAAGCCGGGACAGGGTCACCACGAGCAGTACTTC. Translated: CASKPGQGHHEQYF.

The chain has TRBV7-3 and TRBJ2-3; the D is unclear. CDR3 size: 12 residues. Trimming left V 5 bases short and J 5 bases short, with 8 bases between. Looked up from germline, CDR1 is SGHTA and CDR2 is FQGTGA. CDR3 DNA: TGTGCCAGCAGCCCACATGGAGATACGCAGTATTTT. The encoded protein is CASSPHGDTQYF.

This chain joins TRBV6-5 and TRBJ1-1; D may be TRBD1 (5 bases). Trimming took off 0 bases at V and 10 bases at J, with 9 bases between the two ends. CDR3 length: 12 residues. Looked up from germline, CDR1 is MNHEY and CDR2 is SVGAGI. CDR3 sequence: CASSYSAGGAFF. The CDR3 DNA reads TGTGCCAGCAGTTACTCTGCTGGGGGAGCTTTCTTT.

The rearrangement links TRBV7-8 to TRBJ2-1; 12 nucleotides align to TRBD2. Germline V CDR1 and CDR2: SGHVS, FQNEAQ. V shed 6 bases and J 8 bases; nucleotides not matched to a gene: 14. The CDR3 covers 17 residues. The DNA of the CDR3 is TGTGCCAGCAGGCCCCCCCTAGCGGGAGGGCCTTTAGATGAGCAGTTCTTC. It encodes CASRPPLAGGPLDEQFF.

The rearrangement uses TRBV11-2 and TRBJ2-7; D remains unclear. Germline assignment: CDR1 SGHAT and CDR2 FQNNGV. Trimming cost V 10 bases and J 5 bases, with 6 bases left between them. CDR3 length: 9 residues. This CDR3 reads CATSHEQYF. The CDR3 nucleotides are TGTGCCACTTCCCACGAGCAGTACTTC.

V gene TRBV27 combines with J gene TRBJ1-1; perhaps TRBD1 as D (5 bases). CDR3 length: 13 amino acids. Trimming took off 6 bases at V and 8 bases at J, with 16 bases between the two ends. Per the germline V gene, CDR1 is MNHEY and CDR2 is SMNVEV (reference sequence). CDR3 nucleotides: TGTGCCAGCAGCCCTCTCGAGGGGCCAGAAGCTTTCTTT. Translation: CASSPLEGPEAFF.

The chain combines TRBV7-9 with TRBJ2-1; D perhaps matches TRBD1 (6 bases). This CDR3 is built from 14 residues. CDR1 is SEHNR, CDR2 FQNEAQ, per germline (reference sequence). Trimming took off 7 bases at V and 8 bases at J, with 18 bases between the two ends. The CDR3 is CASNGRGIGDEQFF. The CDR3 DNA reads as TGTGCCAGCAACGGCAGGGGAATCGGTGATGAGCAGTTCTTC.

The chain couples TRBV13 to TRBJ1-1; TRBD1 matches at 8 bases. J lost 1 base, V lost 8 bases, and 12 bases had no gene match. This CDR3 is 16 amino acids long. Germline V gene lookup returns CDR1 PRHDT and CDR2 FYEKMQ (reference sequence). The CDR3 region has the DNA TGTGCCAGCGTACCCCAGGGGGCGGTTTGGAACACTGAAGCTTTCTTT. Translated, it gives CASVPQGAVWNTEAFF.

The chain combines TRBV29-1 with TRBJ2-1; the match to TRBD1 covers 8 bases. This CDR3 contains 14 residues. After removal of 8 bases from V and 2 bases from J, the junction contained 8 bases not matched to a gene. Germline CDR1 and CDR2: SQVTM and ANQGSEA. The CDR3 region has the DNA TGCAGCTCCTTACAGGGGGGACCCTACAATGAGCAGTTCTTC. This codes for CSSLQGGPYNEQFF.